What follows describes a single TCR beta chain. Its antigen is still unknown. No base quality information exists; no much larger clone differs at one position. The treatment or condition label corresponds to: in vitro stimulation with specific CMV peptide epitopes to enrich CMV-specific T cells. Sequencing was carried out with an Illumina HiSeq 1500. TCRdb's own reprocessing of the public reads used fastp at Q25 and MiXCR and kept productive beta chains. Rows merge per CDR3 protein into single entries with the most common DNA and genes. The table for this sample lists approximately 990,000 distinct CDR3 sequences; under 40% of them were counted only once. The top ten hold around an eighth of the sample. The data originate from a study of T cell repertoires in cytomegalovirus infection (dated by TCRdb to the late 2010s). For context, the study as a whole: Recently identified HLA-C-restricted CMV epitopes, whose presentation resists viral immunomodulation, were targeted by peptide stimulations together with well-studied HLA-B-restricted epitopes. Because public TCR beta signatures pointed to carriage of CMV infection together with the matching HLA type, the HLA type of each donor mattered for the analysis.

Study-wide conclusions, independent of this receptor: The ex vivo response was dominated by HLA-C-restricted CMV-specific TCR beta clonotypes, and the single most frequent clonotype in two of eight donors was supplied by these HLA-C-restricted clonotypes. Cumulative frequency of public TCR beta family members discriminated carriers of CMV infection plus the relevant HLA type in this cohort and an independent approximately 370-donor cohort.

The germline V gene specifies MNHEY as CDR1 and SVGEGT as CDR2. From the cysteine through the phenylalanine, the CDR3 covers 12 amino acids. The retained sequence is limited to the CDR3, 36 bases, with the frame set at the first base. V is shortened by 0 bases, J by 6 bases, and the region joining them spans 5 bases. Here the sequenced sample was cultured CD8+ T cells from PBMCs, taken from culture after CMV antigen stimulation. The chain is encoded by TRBV6-2 or TRBV6-3 joined to TRBJ1-2; a confident D gene designation cannot be given. This TCR derives from a human donor in good health (CMV status not recorded). Some clones in this sample may be carry-over from other donors' samples. CDR3 protein: CASSYSEDGYTF. The DNA reads TGTGCCAGCAGTTACTCAGAAGATGGCTACACCTTC.